The 23 T cell receptor beta chains given below trace back to one sample, sequenced in a study of shared clonotypes between healthy human individuals. Produced via immunoSEQ multiplex PCR; TCRdb's table is partial and in-frame only. The repertoire consists of about 2.4 million clones, with 90% to 95% occurring once and the leading ten covering about 0.34%. Sequencing input: naive CD4+ T cells from PBMCs. Subset described: CD45RA+ positively selected. The receptors were gathered from a man aged 18 to 29 in good health. Some clones in this sample may be carry-over from other donors' samples.

The chain has TRBV4-1 and TRBJ2-6, with 11 positions matching TRBD1. V was pared by 1 base and J by 4 bases, with 3 bases of the junction left unmatched. Looked up from germline, CDR1 is MGHRA and CDR2 is YSYEKL. The CDR3 has 17 residues. CDR3 nucleotide sequence: TGCGCCAGCAGCCAAGGGACAGGGGGCCCCGGGGCCAACGTCCTGACTTTC. Protein product: CASSQGTGGPGANVLTF.

The chain couples TRBV9 to TRBJ1-2, with D possibly being TRBD1 (5 bases). The CDR3 is 12 amino acids. Germline assignment: CDR1 SGDLS and CDR2 YYNGEE. The V gene lost 1 base and the J gene lost 8 bases, with 9 bases spanning the gap. The CDR3 here is CASSVSGKGYTF. The CDR3 DNA reads TGTGCCAGCAGCGTATCAGGGAAAGGCTACACCTTC.

V usage is TRBV11-2 and J usage is TRBJ2-1; no clear D. The germline V gene has CDR1 SGHAT and CDR2 FQNNGV. V lost 0 bases, J lost 6 bases, and 6 bases lay in between. This CDR3 region has 13 residues. The CDR3 bases are TGTGCCAGCAGCTTAGATAGTCTCAATGAGCAGTTCTTC. Translating it yields CASSLDSLNEQFF.

The chain joins TRBV7-8 to TRBJ1-3; no reliable D call. CDR1 is SGHVS and CDR2 is FQNEAQ in the germline V gene. V lost 1 base, J lost 10 bases, and 11 bases lay in between. This CDR3 is 13 amino acids long. The CDR3, as DNA: TGTGCCAGCAGCTTAGGGGTGCAAGGGACCATATATTTT. Translated, it gives CASSLGVQGTIYF.

A word on this clone: Other DNA sequences in this sample translate to the same CDR3. V usage is TRBV18 and J usage is TRBJ2-4; D is perhaps TRBD1 (5 bases). V shed 0 bases and J shed 1 base, with 10 bases lying between them. This CDR3 spans 16 amino acids. Germline V lookup: CDR1 KGHSH, CDR2 LQKENI. DNA for the CDR3: TGTGCCAGCTCACCACCCGGTCAGGGCGCCAAAAACATTCAGTACTTC. Amino acids: CASSPPGQGAKNIQYF. Supplemented by reference TRBV18 and TRBJ2-4, the full variable domain reads NAGVMQNPRHLVRRRGQEARLRCSPMKGHSHVYWYRQLPEEGLKFMVYLQKENIIDESGMPKERFSAEFPKEGPSILRIQQVVRGDSAAYFCASSPPGQGAKNIQYFGAGTRLSVL.

The chain joins TRBV12-1 to TRBJ2-1; the D call of TRBD2 is as the table states it, not checked on the DNA. TRBV12-1 is assigned pseudogene status. This CDR3 comprises 19 residues. This chain's CDR3 is CAIRLPGLASQSSYNEQFF. The CDR3 bases are TGTGCCATTAGACTACCGGGACTAGCGTCCCAGAGCTCCTACAATGAGCAGTTCTTC.

As concerns this clone: At the DNA level, this CDR3 is encoded by other sequences in the same sample as well. V gene TRBV6-4 combines with J gene TRBJ1-2; D unclear. Germline assignment: CDR1 MRHNA and CDR2 SNTAGT. V shed 0 bases and J shed 4 bases, with 6 bases lying between them. The CDR3 sequence is 13 residues long. The CDR3 DNA reads as TGTGCCAGCAGTGACTCGGGGTCCTATGGCTACACCTTC. It is translated as CASSDSGSYGYTF.

Turning to this clone: One junction end disagrees with the germline gene, perhaps due to a read error. Other DNA sequences in this sample translate to the same CDR3. The chain joins TRBV5-1 to TRBJ1-4, with D tentatively TRBD1 (6 bases). The CDR3 loop spans 14 amino acids. Germline lookup yields CDR1 SGHRS and CDR2 YFSETQ. The CDR3 DNA is TGCGCCAGCAGTTTGGACAGTCCTAATGAAAAACTGTTTTTT. Its translation is CASSLDSPNEKLFF.

V and J are TRBV19 and TRBJ1-3; 9 bases are shared with TRBD1. Per the germline V gene, CDR1 is LNHDA and CDR2 is SQIVND (reference sequence). This CDR3 has 17 residues. The V gene end was trimmed by 1 base and the J gene end by 8 bases; junction bases not matched to a gene: 12. The CDR3 region is CASSIAPWTGAQDTIYF. The CDR3 DNA follows: TGTGCCAGTAGTATAGCCCCATGGACAGGGGCTCAAGACACCATATATTTT.

The CDR3 region has the DNA TGTGCCAGCAGCCTTGGGGACACTAATGAAAAACTGTTTTTT. Protein: CASSLGDTNEKLFF. This chain connects TRBV7-2 to TRBJ1-4, with D possibly TRBD1 on 5 matching bases. The CDR3 has 14 amino acids. Germline V CDR1 and CDR2: SGHTA, FQGNSA. V dropped 5 bases and J dropped 2 bases, with 9 bases sitting between them. The full variable domain, with the rest looked up from reference TRBV7-2 and TRBJ1-4, is GAGVSQSPSNKVTEKGKDVELRCDPISGHTALYWYRQSLGQGLEFLIYFQGNSAPDKSGLPSDRFSAERTGGSVSTLTIQRTQQEDSAVYLCASSLGDTNEKLFFGSGTQLSVL.

The chain carries TRBV6-1 and TRBJ2-4; possible D gene TRBD1, 6 bases. The length of the CDR3 is 14 residues. V lost 1 base and J lost 15, with 19 bases in between. Germline V CDR1 and CDR2: MNHNS, SASEGT. The CDR3 sequence is CASSEDRVRIWPYF. The DNA of the CDR3 is TGTGCCAGCAGTGAAGACAGGGTCCGAATATGGCCGTACTTC.

A single count supports this clone. J is TRBJ2-1 and V is TRBV28; D uncertain. This CDR3 has 15 residues. V gave up 3 bases and J gave up 8 bases, with 17 bases separating them. CDR1 is MDHEN, CDR2 SYDVKM, per germline. The CDR3 spells CASSFYRSAIYEQFF. For the CDR3, the DNA is TGTGCCAGCAGTTTTTACCGATCAGCCATCTATGAGCAGTTCTTC.

This clone showed up just once. The rearrangement links TRBV14 to TRBJ1-1; 7 positions match TRBD1. Germline V gene data show CDR1 as SGHDN and CDR2 as FVKESK. V was pared by 1 base and J by 7 bases, with 6 bases of the junction left unmatched. CDR3 size: 14 residues. CDR3 in DNA: TGTGCCAGCAGCCAAGGATACCGGACAGGTGAAGCTTTCTTT. Its translation is CASSQGYRTGEAFF.

This sequence joins TRBV29-1 and TRBJ2-1; weak D call: TRBD2 (5 bases). Germline assignment: CDR1 SQVTM and CDR2 ANQGSEA. Trimming cost V 2 bases and J 1 base, with 12 bases left between them. The CDR3 has 15 residues. The chain's CDR3 is CSVEFAGISYNEQFF. The CDR3 coding sequence is TGCAGCGTTGAATTTGCGGGTATTTCCTACAATGAGCAGTTCTTC.

The chain joins TRBV6-5 to TRBJ2-2, with D perhaps TRBD2 (6 bases). Trimming removed 8 bases at V and 4 bases at J, with 8 bases between. This CDR3 region has 12 residues. The V gene's germline CDR1 is MNHEY and CDR2 SVGAGI. The CDR3 DNA reads TGTGCCAGCTTGGGGGGCACCGGGGAGCTGTTTTTT. Its protein product is CASLGGTGELFF.

As regards this clone: This same CDR3 is encoded by further DNA sequences in the sample. The chain uses TRBV5-4 and TRBJ2-1; tentative D call: TRBD2 (6 bases). This CDR3 is 15 amino acids long. Germline CDR1 is SGHNT and CDR2 is YYREEE (reference sequence). With 2 bases removed from V and 1 base from J, the gap between germline ends came to 10 bases. The CDR3 DNA reads as TGTGCCAGCAGCTTAAGCGGGCTATCCTACAATGAGCAGTTCTTC. Protein product: CASSLSGLSYNEQFF.

The chain uses TRBV2 and TRBJ2-6; D is perhaps TRBD2 (5 bases). CDR1 and CDR2 from the germline V gene are SNHLY and FYNNEI. This CDR3 contains 12 residues. V lost 8 bases, J lost 4 bases, and 6 bases lay in between. The CDR3 coding sequence is TGTGCCAGCGGGGAGGGGGCCAACGTCCTGACTTTC. It encodes CASGEGANVLTF.

This clone was counted a single time. The J gene is TRBJ1-1, the V gene TRBV30; D is perhaps TRBD1 (6 bases). With 2 bases removed from V and 8 bases from J, the gap between germline ends came to 15 bases. CDR3 length: 13 residues. The germline V gene encodes CDR1 GTSNPN and CDR2 SVGIG (reference sequence). CDR3 bases: TGTGCCTGGAGTAATTCCAGGGGACGGGAAGCTTTCTTT. Encoded protein: CAWSNSRGREAFF.

This rearrangement joins TRBV19 to TRBJ2-3; TRBD2 agrees at 14 bases. V lost 3 bases and J lost 4; bases outside the gene matches: 6. The CDR3 has 17 amino acids. Germline loops: CDR1 LNHDA, CDR2 SQIVND (reference sequence). The CDR3 DNA reads as TGTGCCAGTAGTATTAGGGGACTAGCGGGAGTTTCAGATACGCAGTATTTT. Translated, it gives CASSIRGLAGVSDTQYF.

Details on this clone: Other DNA sequences in this specimen translate into the identical CDR3. The chain uses TRBV5-1 and TRBJ2-3; D perhaps matches TRBD1 (5 bases). Looked up from germline, CDR1 is SGHRS and CDR2 is YFSETQ. Trimming pared 4 bases from V and 0 bases from J, leaving 6 bases between. The CDR3 is made up of 13 amino acids. CDR3 DNA: TGCGCCAGCAGCCCAGGGAGCACAGATACGCAGTATTTT. Its protein product is CASSPGSTDTQYF.

This clone has only one observation. This chain links TRBV27 with TRBJ2-6; the match to TRBD2 covers 7 bases. V lost 3 bases and J lost 0; bases outside the gene matches: 11. This CDR3 has 19 residues. Germline-derived CDR1 and CDR2 are MNHEY and SMNVEV (reference sequence). CDR3 in amino acids: CASSFGGGLGISGANVLTF. The CDR3 nucleotides are TGTGCCAGCAGTTTTGGGGGGGGACTGGGGATCTCTGGGGCCAACGTCCTGACTTTC.

The chain is built from TRBV19 and TRBJ1-1; a weak D match, TRBD1 (5 bases). This CDR3 contains 15 residues. Deletions cut 7 bases from V and 7 bases from J, with 22 bases between. Germline CDR1 and CDR2: LNHDA and SQIVND (reference sequence). The CDR3 region is CASTPLSGGVGEAFF. The CDR3 nucleotides read TGTGCCAGTACTCCACTATCGGGAGGGGTGGGTGAAGCTTTCTTT.

This clone appeared a single time. The chain joins TRBV19 to TRBJ2-7, with TRBD2 matching over 8 bases. Germline CDR1 LNHDA, CDR2 SQIVND (reference sequence). This CDR3 has 13 amino acids. V was clipped by 9 bases and J by 1 base; unmatched bases: 5. DNA for the CDR3: TGTGCCAGCCCGACTAGCGAATCCTACGAGCAGTACTTC. It yields the protein CASPTSESYEQYF.